This T cell receptor beta chain was recovered during a study of cytomegalovirus exposure and HLA in healthy donors. A word on this clone: The antigen remains unidentified.

V lost 0 bases, J lost 13 bases, and 10 bases lay in between. From germline, CDR1 is MNHNS and CDR2 SASEGT. The CDR3 is 12 residues long. Study outcomes and limitations: TCR beta chains numbering under 200 were designated cytomegalovirus-associated. Most TCR sequences were rare, but some public TCRs occurred in many donors. Through in vitro validation, three CMV-associated chains were shown to be specific for CMV antigens.

Profiling relied on immunoSEQ multiplex PCR, and the TCRdb table lists in-frame clones only, not all of them. The sample consists of approximately 200,000 clones, around 84% of them appearing once. The V gene is TRBV6-1, the J gene TRBJ2-1; maybe TRBD1 (6 bases). Sample: PBMCs. The TCR sequence derives from a man aged 18 to 29 in good health and CMV-seropositive. CDR3: CASSEAGQTQFF. CDR3 bases: TGTGCCAGCAGTGAAGCGGGACAAACTCAGTTCTTC.